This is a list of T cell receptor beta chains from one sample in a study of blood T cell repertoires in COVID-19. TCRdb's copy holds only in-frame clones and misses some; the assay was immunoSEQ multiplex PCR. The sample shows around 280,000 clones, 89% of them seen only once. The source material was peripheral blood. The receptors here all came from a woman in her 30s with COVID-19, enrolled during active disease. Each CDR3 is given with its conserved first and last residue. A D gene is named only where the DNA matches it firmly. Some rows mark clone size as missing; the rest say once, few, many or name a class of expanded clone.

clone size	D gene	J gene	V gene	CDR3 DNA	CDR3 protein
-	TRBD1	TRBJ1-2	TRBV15	TGTGCCACCAGCAGAGCACAGGGGCATGGCTACACCTTC	CATSRAQGHGYTF
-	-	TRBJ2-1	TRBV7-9	TGTGCCAGCAGCCCTACAGACGAGCAGTTCTTC	CASSPTDEQFF
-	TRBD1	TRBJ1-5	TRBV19	TGTGCCAGTAGTTGGAGCGGGACAGGGAATCAGCCCCAGCATTTT	CASSWSGTGNQPQHF
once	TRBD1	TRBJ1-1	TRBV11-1	TGTGCCAGCAGCTTCGGGACAGGCTCCCGAGAGGAAGCTTTCTTT	CASSFGTGSREEAFF
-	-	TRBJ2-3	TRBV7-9	TGTGCCAGCAGCTTCTTCGGAGGTCGTGGAGATACGCAGTATTTT	CASSFFGGRGDTQYF
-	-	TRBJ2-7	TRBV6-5	TGTGCCAGCAGCTCGTTAGACTCAAAGCAGTACTTC	CASSSLDSKQYF
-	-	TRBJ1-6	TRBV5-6	TGTGCCAGCAGCTCTAAAAGCTCCTATAATTCACCCCTCCACTTT	CASSSKSSYNSPLHF
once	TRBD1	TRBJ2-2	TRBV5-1	TGCGCCAGCCGGTGGGACAGTGAAACCGGGGAGCTGTTTTTT	CASRWDSETGELFF
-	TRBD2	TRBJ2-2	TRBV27	TGTGCCAGCGGAAGACTAGCGGGGGGGTGGTCCGGGGAGCTGTTTTTT	CASGRLAGGWSGELFF
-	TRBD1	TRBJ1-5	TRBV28	TGTGCCAGCAGAGGGGACAGGGGGCGCATTGGCAATCAGCCCCAGCATTTT	CASRGDRGRIGNQPQHF
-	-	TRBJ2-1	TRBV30	TGTGCCTGGAGTGTAGGGGGTGATCAGTTCTTC	CAWSVGGDQFF
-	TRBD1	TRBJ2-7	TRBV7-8	TGTGCCAGCAGCTTAGACGTGGGACAGGGCTCCTACGAGCAGTACTTC	CASSLDVGQGSYEQYF
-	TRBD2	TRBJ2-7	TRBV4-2	TGTGCCAGCAGCCAAGGGCCCAGCGGGGGGGCTTACGAGCAGTACTTC	CASSQGPSGGAYEQYF
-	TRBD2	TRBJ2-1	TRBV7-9	TGTGCCAGCACCAATAGGCGGGGGGCGGGAACAGTGTCCAATGAGCAGTTCTTC	CASTNRRGAGTVSNEQFF
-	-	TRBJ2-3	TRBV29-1	TGCAGCGTGGGGACTGTGTTAGGCACAGATACGCAGTATTTT	CSVGTVLGTDTQYF
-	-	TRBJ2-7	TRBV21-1	TGTGCCAGCAGCAGAGGGGGACAGGGGGAGTACTTC	CASSRGGQGEYF
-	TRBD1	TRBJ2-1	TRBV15	TGTGCCACCAGCAACGTCAGGGGGCTAAGCTCCTACAATGAGCAGTTCTTC	CATSNVRGLSSYNEQFF
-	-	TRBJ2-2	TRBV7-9	TGTGCCAGCGACGGGTCAAACACCGGGGAGCTGTTTTTT	CASDGSNTGELFF
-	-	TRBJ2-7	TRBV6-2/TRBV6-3	TGTGCCAGCAGCCCCCCCTCCCGCTCCTACGAGCAGTACTTC	CASSPPSRSYEQYF
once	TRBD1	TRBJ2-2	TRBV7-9	TGTGCCAGCAGCTCTCGGACAGGGGCGGACGGGGAGCTGTTTTTT	CASSSRTGADGELFF
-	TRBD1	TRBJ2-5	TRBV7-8	TGTGCCAGCAGCCGGGACAGGATGCAAGAGACCCAGTACTTC	CASSRDRMQETQYF
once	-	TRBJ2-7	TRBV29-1	TGCAGCGTTACCTTCGGGTACGAGCAGTACTTC	CSVTFGYEQYF
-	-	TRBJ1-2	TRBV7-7	TGTGCCAGCAGCCACCTAGCCCAGGGACAACTAAACTATGGCTACACCTTC	CASSHLAQGQLNYGYTF
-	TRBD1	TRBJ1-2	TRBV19	TGTGCCAGTAACAAACAGGGGGCGCTTGGCTACACCTTC	CASNKQGALGYTF
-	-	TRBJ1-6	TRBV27	TGTGCCAGCAGTTTACAGGATTCACCCCTCCACTTT	CASSLQDSPLHF
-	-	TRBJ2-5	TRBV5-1	TGCGCCAGCGCGCTCCAAGAGACCCAGTACTTC	CASALQETQYF
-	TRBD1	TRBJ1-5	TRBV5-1	TGCGCCAGCAGACCCACTGACAGGGATAATCAGCCCCAGCATTTT	CASRPTDRDNQPQHF
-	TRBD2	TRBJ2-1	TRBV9	TGTGCCAGCAGCGTCGGCGGGGGGCCGAGGAGGAATGAGCAGTTCTTC	CASSVGGGPRRNEQFF